This entry lists 11 T cell receptor beta chains sequenced from one sample in a study of blood T cell repertoires in COVID-19 (dated by TCRdb to 2020 to 2021). The method was the immunoSEQ multiplex PCR assay. Entries here come from immuneACCESS through TCRdb and include only in-frame sequences with V and J called. Some clones fail to appear in such tables; in the studies checked, an unresolved V gene covers under half of the shortfall, and the cause of the remainder is unknown. The sample table lists around 150,000 clones, 65% to 90% of them with a count of one. The ten biggest clones cover around 3.5% of the sample. Material for sequencing was peripheral blood. Source of these receptors: a man aged 70-80 years with acute or convalescent COVID-19.

The rearrangement links TRBV14 to TRBJ2-7; D is undetermined. Germline CDR1 is SGHDN and CDR2 is FVKESK. The CDR3 runs to 14 residues. Trimming stripped 1 base from V and 2 bases from J, with 9 bases between. The CDR3 loop reads CASSQAGGPYEQYF. As DNA, the CDR3 is TGTGCCAGCAGCCAAGCTGGCGGTCCCTACGAGCAGTACTTC.

The V and J genes are TRBV6-4 and TRBJ2-3; no definite D call. V was clipped by 4 bases and J by 3 bases, with 8 bases between them. The CDR3 length is 13 residues. Germline V gene sequence: CDR1 MRHNA, CDR2 SNTAGT. CDR3 in amino acids: CASSVESTDTQYF. CDR3 in DNA: TGTGCCAGCAGTGTGGAGAGTACAGATACGCAGTATTTT.

V usage is TRBV15 and J usage is TRBJ1-5, with a tentative D call TRBD1 (5 bases). Germline CDR1 and CDR2: LNHNV and YYDKDF (reference sequence). With 1 base removed from V and 3 bases from J, the gap between germline ends came to 7 bases. The CDR3 totals 14 residues. CDR3 nucleotide sequence: TGTGCCACCAGCAGAGCAGGGTTCAATCAGCCCCAGCATTTT. Residues: CATSRAGFNQPQHF.

This chain links TRBV29-1 with TRBJ2-7, with 8 bases matching TRBD1. Germline CDR1 SQVTM, CDR2 ANQGSEA. J lost 9 bases, V lost 1 base, and 5 bases had no gene match. The CDR3 is made up of 12 amino acids. CDR3 sequence reads: CSVEAGTGGQYF. Written as DNA, the CDR3 is TGCAGCGTTGAAGCAGGGACAGGAGGGCAGTACTTC.

The chain joins TRBV6-5 to TRBJ2-2, with a tentative D call TRBD1 (5 bases). The CDR3 has 13 amino acids. The V end was cut by 6 bases, the J end by 7 bases, with 12 bases between. Germline loops: CDR1 MNHEY, CDR2 SVGAGI. CDR3 coding DNA: TGTGCCAGCAGGCAGGGCTTTAGCGGGGAGCTGTTTTTT. Translating it yields CASRQGFSGELFF.

The chain is built from TRBV5-1 and TRBJ2-5; 16 bases agree with TRBD2. The CDR3 is 17 amino acids. The V gene's germline CDR1 is SGHRS and CDR2 YFSETQ. With 5 bases clipped from V and 4 bases from J, the junction kept 8 bases outside the gene matches. CDR3 bases: TGCGCCAGCAGGTCGGGACTAGCGGGAGGGAGTCCAGAGACCCAGTACTTC. Translating gives CASRSGLAGGSPETQYF.

The V gene is TRBV2, the J gene TRBJ2-3; 14 nucleotides agree with TRBD2. The V and J ends lost 6 bases and 4 bases, in that order; junction bases with no gene match: 6. Germline V lookup: CDR1 SNHLY, CDR2 FYNNEI. This CDR3 has 16 amino acids. The CDR3 nucleotides read TGTGCCAGCAGAAATAGACTAGCGGGAGGGGCAGATACGCAGTATTTT. Translated, it gives CASRNRLAGGADTQYF. The complete variable domain, with remaining parts taken from reference TRBV2 and TRBJ2-3, reads EPEVTQTPSHQVTQMGQEVILRCVPISNHLYFYWYRQILGQKVEFLVSFYNNEISEKSEIFDDQFSVERPDGSNFTLKIRSTKLEDSAMYFCASRNRLAGGADTQYFGPGTRLTVL.

This chain links TRBV7-2 with TRBJ1-4, with D perhaps matching TRBD1 (5 bases). The CDR3 runs to 15 residues. CDR1 is SGHTA and CDR2 is FQGNSA in the germline V gene. V was shortened by 3 bases and J by 3 bases, with 11 bases between the two germline ends. CDR3 protein: CASSFGRQSNEKLFF. The CDR3 bases are TGTGCCAGCAGCTTTGGTCGACAGTCTAATGAAAAACTGTTTTTT.

In this sample, this clone turned up once. The genes are TRBV11-2 and TRBJ1-3; the match to TRBD1 covers 10 bases. The ends lost 5 bases at V and 4 bases at J; junction bases unmatched: 11. The CDR3 consists of 17 residues. Germline CDR1 is SGHAT and CDR2 is FQNNGV. DNA of the CDR3: TGTGCCAGCAGCAAAACCCATGGGACAGGGGCCGGAAACACCATATATTTT. Its translation is CASSKTHGTGAGNTIYF.

The table lists this clone with a count of one. This chain joins TRBV6-5 and TRBJ1-1; the D gene is possibly TRBD1 (5 bases). This CDR3 has 12 amino acids. Trimming cost V 6 bases and J 5 bases, with 10 bases left between them. Germline V lookup: CDR1 MNHEY, CDR2 SVGAGI. The CDR3 protein is CASRDMGTEAFF. The CDR3 region has the DNA TGTGCCAGCAGGGACATGGGGACTGAAGCTTTCTTT.

The J gene is TRBJ2-3, the V gene TRBV19, with TRBD1 matching 8 bases. V lost 5 bases, J lost 2 bases, and 3 bases stayed unmatched. Germline lookup yields CDR1 LNHDA and CDR2 SQIVND (reference sequence). CDR3 length: 14 residues. CDR3 protein: CASSSQGATDTQYF. Written as DNA, the CDR3 is TGTGCCAGTAGTTCCCAGGGGGCCACAGATACGCAGTATTTT.